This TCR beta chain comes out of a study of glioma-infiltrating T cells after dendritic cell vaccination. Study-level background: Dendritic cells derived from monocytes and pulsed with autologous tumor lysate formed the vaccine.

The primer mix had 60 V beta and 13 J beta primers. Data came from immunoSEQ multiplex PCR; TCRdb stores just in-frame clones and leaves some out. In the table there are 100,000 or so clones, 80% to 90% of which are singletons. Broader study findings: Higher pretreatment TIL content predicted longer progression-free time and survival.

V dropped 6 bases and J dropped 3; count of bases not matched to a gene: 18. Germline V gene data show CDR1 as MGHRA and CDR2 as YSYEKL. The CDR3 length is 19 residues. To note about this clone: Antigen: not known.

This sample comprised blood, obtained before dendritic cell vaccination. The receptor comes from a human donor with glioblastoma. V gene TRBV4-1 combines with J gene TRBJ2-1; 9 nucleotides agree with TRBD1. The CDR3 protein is CASSSPPTKQGANYNEQFF. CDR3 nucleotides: TGCGCCAGCAGTTCTCCTCCAACTAAACAGGGGGCGAACTACAATGAGCAGTTCTTC.